This T cell receptor beta chain was observed in a study of beta chain features in type 1 diabetes. This clone came up a few times. Its antigen remains unknown. Looked up from germline, CDR1 is SGDLS and CDR2 is YYNGEE. The CDR3 totals 12 residues. The V segment lost 4 bases and the J segment 15 bases; nucleotides outside the gene matches: 10. The sequenced template was cDNA made from the entire isolated RNA. The protocol was immunoSEQ multiplex PCR, while the TCRdb copy is restricted to in-frame clones and leaves out a portion. The sample lists some 300,000 clones; 8% were seen once. Study results and caveats: People with Type 1 diabetes carried modestly yet significantly shorter TCRB CDR3s in all four CD4+ subsets.

This clonotype was obtained from a woman under 30 in good health. The genes are TRBV9 and TRBJ2-1; 7 bases are shared with TRBD2. Sequenced: central memory CD4+ T cells from blood. The CDR3 is CASSTPGTTPFF. CDR3 bases: TGTGCCAGCAGCACCCCCGGGACTACTCCGTTCTTC. The whole variable domain, filled in from reference TRBV9 and TRBJ2-1, reads DSGVTQTPKHLITATGQRVTLRCSPRSGDLSVYWYQQSLDQGLQFLIQYYNGEERAKGNILERFSAQQFPDLHSELNLSSLELGDSALYFCASSTPGTTPFFGPGTRLTVL.